This T cell receptor (beta chain) was observed in a study of T cells in Graves' hyperthyroidism and ophthalmopathy. Regarding the study as a whole: Ophthalmopathy was distinguished from stable hyperthyroidism by 13 V-J signatures.

CDR1 is SGHNT, CDR2 YENEEA, per germline. The CDR3 contains 12 residues. Template material for amplifying TCR beta CDR3 regions consisted of RNA transcripts. Primed by the HTBI set, a first-round RT-PCR was run on the TCR CDR3. Each CDR3 protein is one row after TCRdb ran MiXCR on the multiplex PCR reads. The sample holds 600,000 to 700,000 distinct CDR3 sequences, 40% to 55% seen once. Points on this clonotype: The antigen is not known. Sequence at one end of the junction differs from germline and may be a read error.

This sequence joins TRBV11-3 and TRBJ1-6, with 7 bases identical to TRBD1. The source of this sequence is an adult man with Graves' disease, either hyperthyroidism or ophthalmopathy (not recorded which). The specimen sequenced was peripheral blood or thyroid tissue (not recorded which). CDR3 bases: TGCGCCAGCAGCCAGGGGGTTTGGCCCCTCCACTTT. This sequence encodes CASSQGVWPLHF. Complete variable domain (other parts from reference TRBV11-3 and TRBJ1-6): EAGVVQSPRYKIIEKKQPVAFWCNPISGHNTLYWYLQNLGQGPELLIRYENEEAVDDSQLPKDRFSAERLKGVDSTLKIQPAELGDSAVYLCASSQGVWPLHFGNGTRLTVT.